The present TCR beta chain was sequenced within a study of shared clonotypes between healthy human individuals. Study-level information: Three plates each covered CD4 naive and memory; CD8 naive two, CD8 memory one. Notes on the study in general: Sequencing of the sorted subsets was shown by rarefaction to be incomplete despite large depth.

About this clone itself: Its antigen remains unknown.

The assay was carried out at the deep level. This table comes from immunoSEQ multiplex PCR, and its TCRdb copy is limited to in-frame clones, with some not included. Of about 1 million clones in the sample, approximately 72% were seen once. Per germline, CDR1 MNHEY and CDR2 SVGAGI. The CDR3 runs 12 residues. Trimming pared 4 bases from V and 9 bases from J, leaving 13 bases between. The sequenced sample was memory CD4+ T cells sorted from blood. Stated subset: CD45RA-negative fraction. V usage is TRBV6-5 and J usage is TRBJ2-7, with D possibly TRBD1 on 6 matching bases. This receptor was taken from a man between 18 and 29 years old in good health. The CDR3 region has the DNA TGTGCCAGCAGTTCTACAGGGTGGCGGCAGTACTTC. Protein product: CASSSTGWRQYF.